The 30 T cell receptor beta chains presented below share a single source sample, sequenced in a study of blood T cell repertoires in COVID-19. Method: immunoSEQ multiplex PCR; TCRdb's copy keeps in-frame clones and lacks some. The sample records over 150,000 clones, about four fifths being singletons. The specimen sequenced was peripheral blood. These receptors originate from an elderly woman with acute or convalescent COVID-19.

The V gene is TRBV4-3, the J gene TRBJ1-5; no clear D. CDR1 LGHNA and CDR2 YSLEER come from the germline V gene. The CDR3 consists of 13 residues. V shed 3 bases and J shed 5 bases, with 8 bases lying between them. The CDR3 protein is CASSHGLDQPQHF. The CDR3 bases are TGCGCCAGCAGCCATGGACTGGATCAGCCCCAGCATTTT.

The V and J genes are TRBV6-2 or TRBV6-3 and TRBJ2-4; no clear D. Deletions cut 2 bases from V and 6 bases from J, with 14 bases between. In germline, CDR1 is MNHEY, CDR2 SVGEGT. This CDR3 contains 15 residues. This chain's CDR3 is CASSYNSPQRNIQYF. CDR3 coding DNA: TGTGCCAGCAGTTACAACTCACCCCAAAGAAACATTCAGTACTTC.

The rearrangement uses TRBV6-6 and TRBJ2-3, with TRBD2 matching 11 bases. The V gene end was trimmed by 5 bases and the J gene end by 0 bases; junction bases not matched to a gene: 4. The CDR3 consists of 16 residues. Germline CDR1 and CDR2: MNHNY and SVGAGI (reference sequence). CDR3 sequence reads: CASSRTSGSSTDTQYF. CDR3 bases: TGTGCCAGCAGTCGAACTAGCGGGAGTAGCACAGATACGCAGTATTTT.

The V call is TRBV6-2 or TRBV6-3, the J call TRBJ2-1, with D maybe TRBD2 (7 bases). This CDR3 contains 17 residues. Germline V gives CDR1 MNHEY, CDR2 SVGEGT. Trimming left V 2 bases short and J 5 bases short, with 19 bases between. Here the CDR3 reads CASSYPWGGANDNEQFF. As DNA, the CDR3 is TGTGCCAGCAGTTACCCCTGGGGGGGGGCGAATGACAATGAGCAGTTCTTC.

V gene TRBV6-2 or TRBV6-3 combines with J gene TRBJ1-5; 8 bases fit TRBD1. V lost 5 bases and J lost 7; bases outside the gene matches: 13. CDR3 length: 16 amino acids. Looked up from germline, CDR1 is MNHEY and CDR2 is SVGEGT. In DNA form, the CDR3 reads TGTGCCAGCAGTCTCCAGGGGGCTCCCAGAGGGCAGCCCCAGCATTTT. Translation: CASSLQGAPRGQPQHF.

The J gene is TRBJ2-1, the V gene TRBV6-4; possibly TRBD1 for D (6 bases). V lost 1 base and J 6 bases, leaving 13 bases between the germline ends. The CDR3 length is 15 residues. Germline CDR1 MRHNA, CDR2 SNTAGT. The CDR3 loop reads CASSDYQTGSNEQFF. CDR3 nucleotide sequence: TGTGCCAGCAGTGACTACCAGACAGGCTCCAATGAGCAGTTCTTC.

The chain has TRBV27 and TRBJ1-2; tentative D call: TRBD1 (6 bases). This CDR3 contains 16 residues. Germline V gives CDR1 MNHEY, CDR2 SMNVEV (reference sequence). Trimming cost V 5 bases and J 8 bases, with 24 bases left between them. The chain's CDR3 is CASSREQGLKMGGYTF. DNA of the CDR3: TGTGCCAGCAGTCGAGAACAGGGCCTAAAAATGGGAGGCTACACCTTC.

V gene TRBV24-1 combines with J gene TRBJ2-2; TRBD1 aligns across 8 bases. Germline V lookup: CDR1 KGHDR, CDR2 SFDVKD. The length of the CDR3 is 16 residues. Trimming took 4 bases from V and 6 from J; bases not matched to a gene: 9. Here the CDR3 reads CATSDPGGIRPGELFF. CDR3 bases: TGTGCCACCAGTGACCCAGGGGGCATACGTCCCGGGGAGCTGTTTTTT.

CDR3 DNA: TGCGCCAGCAGTCATCCCCTCTCGCGCCAGACAGGGGTCGGGTTATCGAGGGATACGCAGTATTTT. This gives the protein CASSHPLSRQTGVGLSRDTQYF. V and J are TRBV23-1 and TRBJ2-3, with 8 positions matching TRBD1. TRBV23-1 is noted as an ORF with a role that remains uncertain. The CDR3 totals 22 residues. V was clipped by 3 bases and J by 6 bases; unmatched bases: 29.

The J gene is TRBJ2-5, the V gene TRBV30; perhaps TRBD1 as D (6 bases). With 0 bases removed from V and 3 bases from J, the gap between germline ends came to 11 bases. The CDR3 has 14 amino acids. Germline-derived CDR1 and CDR2 are GTSNPN and SVGIG (reference sequence). In nucleotides, the CDR3 is TGTGCCTGGAGTGTGGTACAGGGCGAAGAGACCCAGTACTTC. Translation gives CAWSVVQGEETQYF.

This chain uses TRBV19 with TRBJ2-3; 7 bases are a match to TRBD1. This CDR3 region has 15 residues. Trimming removed 8 bases from V and 4 bases from J; junction bases left unmatched: 12. Germline values: CDR1 LNHDA, CDR2 SQIVND (reference sequence). This CDR3 is CASARGGGPPDTQYF. DNA for the CDR3: TGTGCCAGTGCCCGAGGGGGCGGGCCGCCAGATACGCAGTATTTT. Drawing the rest from reference TRBV19 and TRBJ2-3, the complete variable domain is DGGITQSPKYLFRKEGQNVTLSCEQNLNHDAMYWYRQDPGQGLRLIYYSQIVNDFQKGDIAEGYSVSREKKESFPLTVTSAQKNPTAFYLCASARGGGPPDTQYFGPGTRLTVL.

The rearrangement links TRBV30 to TRBJ2-7, with TRBD2 identical over 7 bases. J lost 0 bases, V lost 0 bases, and 2 bases had no gene match. The germline gives CDR1 GTSNPN, CDR2 SVGIG (reference sequence). CDR3 size: 14 residues. In DNA form, the CDR3 reads TGTGCCTGGAGTGTCGGACTAGACTCCTACGAGCAGTACTTC. Protein: CAWSVGLDSYEQYF.

V and J are TRBV30 and TRBJ2-7; D is perhaps TRBD1 (5 bases). V shed 2 bases and J shed 1 base, with 15 bases lying between them. Germline assignment: CDR1 GTSNPN and CDR2 SVGIG (reference sequence). This CDR3 spans 15 amino acids. The CDR3 nucleotides are TGTGCCTGGAGTCCAACACTGACAGTTTCCTACGAGCAGTACTTC. It encodes CAWSPTLTVSYEQYF.

The V and J genes are TRBV18 and TRBJ2-2; 9 nucleotides match TRBD1. The CDR3 contains 16 residues. CDR1 is KGHSH and CDR2 is LQKENI in the germline V gene. Unmatched junction bases numbered 8, after V lost 5 bases and J lost 4 bases. This CDR3 reads CASSNAGTGSTGELFF. In DNA form, the CDR3 reads TGTGCCAGCTCAAACGCCGGGACAGGGAGCACCGGGGAGCTGTTTTTT.

The chain has TRBV9 and TRBJ1-2; 7 nucleotides match TRBD1. The junction had 6 bases not matched to a gene; V was cut back by 6 bases and J by 4 bases. Germline V CDR1 and CDR2: SGDLS, YYNGEE. CDR3 length: 13 amino acids. The CDR3 region is CASTPGGTYGYTF. The CDR3 DNA reads TGTGCCAGCACCCCAGGGGGTACCTATGGCTACACCTTC.

V and J are TRBV7-9 and TRBJ2-7, with 8 bases that match TRBD1. Germline CDR1 and CDR2: SEHNR and FQNEAQ (reference sequence). Trimming took 5 bases from V and 2 from J; bases not matched to a gene: 11. This CDR3 has 16 amino acids. The CDR3: CASSQASGTGPYEQYF. Here the CDR3 DNA reads TGTGCCAGCAGCCAGGCCAGTGGGACAGGCCCCTACGAGCAGTACTTC.

This clone has only a few counts. V is TRBV5-1 and J is TRBJ1-2; D is perhaps TRBD1 (5 bases). Germline values: CDR1 SGHRS, CDR2 YFSETQ. The V gene lost 4 bases and the J gene lost 0 bases, with 10 bases spanning the gap. This CDR3 contains 14 residues. The CDR3 loop reads CASSTDSSNYGYTF. The CDR3 bases are TGCGCCAGCAGCACTGACAGCTCTAACTATGGCTACACCTTC.

This chain joins TRBV2 and TRBJ1-5; 10 bases fit TRBD1. J lost 3 bases, V lost 7 bases, and 6 bases had no gene match. This CDR3 region has 15 residues. CDR1 is SNHLY and CDR2 is FYNNEI in the germline V gene. The CDR3 bases are TGTGCCAGCACCCCGGGACAGGGGTACAATCAGCCCCAGCATTTT. This sequence encodes CASTPGQGYNQPQHF.

The chain links TRBV9 to TRBJ2-3; 9 nucleotides match TRBD2. With V trimmed by 0 bases and J by 3 bases, 5 bases remained unmatched. Germline lookup yields CDR1 SGDLS and CDR2 YYNGEE. There are 16 residues in the CDR3. CDR3 protein: CASSVVAGGMTDTQYF. The DNA of the CDR3 is TGTGCCAGCAGCGTAGTGGCGGGGGGGATGACAGATACGCAGTATTTT.

A single count supports this clone. The chain combines TRBV30 with TRBJ2-7, with 10 bases that match TRBD1. With V trimmed by 5 bases and J by 3 bases, 4 bases remained unmatched. The CDR3 is 13 residues long. The V gene's germline CDR1 is GTSNPN and CDR2 SVGIG (reference sequence). CDR3 residues: CAWGTGANYEQYF. As DNA, the CDR3 is TGTGCCTGGGGGACAGGGGCCAACTACGAGCAGTACTTC.

The chain employs TRBV12-3 or TRBV12-4 and TRBJ2-2; D is undetermined. Trimming removed 6 bases from V and 6 bases from J, with 11 bases in between. This CDR3 comprises 13 residues. The CDR3 sequence is CASSTQVAGELFF. For the CDR3, the DNA is TGTGCCAGCAGCACTCAGGTGGCCGGGGAGCTGTTTTTT.

The rearrangement links TRBV19 to TRBJ1-1; 7 nucleotides line up with TRBD1. This CDR3 has 13 residues. J lost 9 bases, V lost 4 bases, and 8 bases had no gene match. Germline CDR1 reads LNHDA; CDR2 reads SQIVND (reference sequence). This CDR3 is CASSTTGEQKAFF. CDR3 in DNA: TGTGCCAGTAGTACCACAGGGGAGCAGAAAGCTTTCTTT. Drawing the rest from reference TRBV19 and TRBJ1-1, the complete variable domain is DGGITQSPKYLFRKEGQNVTLSCEQNLNHDAMYWYRQDPGQGLRLIYYSQIVNDFQKGDIAEGYSVSREKKESFPLTVTSAQKNPTAFYLCASSTTGEQKAFFGQGTRLTVV.

V is TRBV19 and J is TRBJ2-1; possibly TRBD2 for D (5 bases). The CDR3 runs 12 residues. Germline loops: CDR1 LNHDA, CDR2 SQIVND (reference sequence). V was cut by 4 bases and J by 8 bases, with 9 bases left in between. The CDR3 region has the DNA TGTGCCAGTAGTAAAGAGGGCTATGAGCAGTTCTTC. Amino acid sequence: CASSKEGYEQFF.

The rearrangement uses TRBV7-2 and TRBJ2-3; D might be TRBD2 (6 bases). V lost 5 bases and J lost 0, with 12 bases in between. The CDR3 is 15 residues long. From germline, CDR1 is SGHTA and CDR2 FQGNSA. The CDR3 region is CASSPDYISTDTQYF. CDR3 nucleotides: TGTGCCAGCAGCCCGGACTATATCAGCACAGATACGCAGTATTTT.

The CDR3, as DNA: TGCGCCAGCAGCCCCTACCGAGCTGGCACTGAAGCTTTCTTT. Protein product: CASSPYRAGTEAFF. The V call is TRBV5-1, the J call TRBJ1-1; no reliable D call. Germline-derived CDR1 and CDR2 are SGHRS and YFSETQ. The CDR3 consists of 14 residues. Trimming stripped 4 bases from V and 4 bases from J, with 14 bases between.

CDR3 sequence: CAISRGTEAFF. As DNA, the CDR3 is TGTGCCATCAGTAGGGGCACTGAAGCTTTCTTT. The genes are TRBV10-3 and TRBJ1-1; a weak D match, TRBD1 (5 bases). The CDR3 runs 11 residues. The germline gives CDR1 ENHRY, CDR2 SYGVKD. The V end lost 5 bases, the J end lost 4 bases, and 5 bases lay between the germline ends.

The chain employs TRBV11-3 and TRBJ1-1; D is unresolved. Germline lookup yields CDR1 SGHNT and CDR2 YENEEA. Trimming removed 5 bases from V and 0 bases from J, with 7 bases in between. The CDR3 covers 13 residues. Here the CDR3 reads CASSPRMNTEAFF. DNA of the CDR3: TGTGCCAGCAGCCCTAGAATGAACACTGAAGCTTTCTTT.

V gene TRBV6-6 combines with J gene TRBJ1-5, with D perhaps matching TRBD1 (6 bases). The CDR3 covers 15 residues. Germline V gene sequence: CDR1 MNHNY, CDR2 SVGAGI (reference sequence). Trimming stripped 4 bases from V and 2 bases from J, with 12 bases between. The CDR3, as DNA: TGTGCCAGCAGTTTTGAGACAGGCGGCAATCAGCCCCAGCATTTT. Its protein is CASSFETGGNQPQHF.

The chain joins TRBV7-8 to TRBJ2-1, with 15 bases aligning to TRBD2. The CDR3 totals 17 residues. V lost 5 bases, J lost 8 bases, and 10 bases stayed unmatched. Germline CDR1 and CDR2: SGHVS and FQNEAQ. DNA of the CDR3: TGTGCCAGCAGCCTAATGGGGACTAGCGGGAGGTGGTATGAGCAGTTCTTC. It codes for CASSLMGTSGRWYEQFF.

The chain links TRBV24-1 to TRBJ1-5; maybe TRBD1 (5 bases). The ends were cut back, 7 bases at V and 5 bases at J, with 11 bases in the middle. Per the germline V gene, CDR1 is KGHDR and CDR2 is SFDVKD. CDR3 length equals 13 residues. CDR3: CATRGGVDQPQHF. The CDR3 coding sequence is TGTGCCACCAGGGGGGGGGTTGATCAGCCCCAGCATTTT.